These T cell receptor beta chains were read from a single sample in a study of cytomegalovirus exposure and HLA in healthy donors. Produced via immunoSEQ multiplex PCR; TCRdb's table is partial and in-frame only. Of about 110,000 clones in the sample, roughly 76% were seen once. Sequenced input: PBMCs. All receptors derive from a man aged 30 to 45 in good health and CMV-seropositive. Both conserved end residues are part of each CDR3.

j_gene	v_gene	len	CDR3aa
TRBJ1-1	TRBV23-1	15	CASSHGQGDNTEAFF
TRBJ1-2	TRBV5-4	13	CASSLPVPYGYTF
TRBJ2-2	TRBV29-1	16	CSVGSIDYLNTGELFF
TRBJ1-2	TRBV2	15	CASSSPGQGAGGYTF
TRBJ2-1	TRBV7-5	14	CVRSLGQGDNEQFF
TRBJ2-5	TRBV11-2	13	CASKPGTAREQYF
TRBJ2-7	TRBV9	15	CASSVAGGAPYEQYF
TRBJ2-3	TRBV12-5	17	CASGLRVAESSTDTQYF
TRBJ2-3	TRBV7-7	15	CASSLGPGGTDTQYF
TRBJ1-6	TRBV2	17	CASSITLTGGNNSPLHF
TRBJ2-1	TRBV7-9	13	CASLQGDYNEQFF
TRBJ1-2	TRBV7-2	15	CASSLAASGNYGYTF
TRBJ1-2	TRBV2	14	CASSESRQGDGYTF
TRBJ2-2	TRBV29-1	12	CSVERDTGELFF
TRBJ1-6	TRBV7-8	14	CASGRPSYNSPLHF
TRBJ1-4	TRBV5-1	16	CASSGGQGATNEKLFF
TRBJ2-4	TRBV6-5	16	CASSYYPGQGTNIQYF
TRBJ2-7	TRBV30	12	CAWSPTGAEQYF
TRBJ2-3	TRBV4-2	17	CASSLQNGQGATDTQYF
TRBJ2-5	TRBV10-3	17	CAISESSGGPYQETQYF
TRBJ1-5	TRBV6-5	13	CASYRDRGQPQHF
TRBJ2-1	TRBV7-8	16	CASSLRAGSSYNEQFF
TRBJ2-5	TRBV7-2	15	CASSLESSSGGTQYF
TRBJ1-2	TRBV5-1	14	CASSQTGSNYGYTF
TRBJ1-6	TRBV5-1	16	CASSLSGVQGNSPLHF
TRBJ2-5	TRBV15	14	CATSRGGLPGSQYF
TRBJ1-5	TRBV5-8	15	CASNNRVYGNQPQHF
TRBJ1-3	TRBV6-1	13	CASSVDRGNTIYF
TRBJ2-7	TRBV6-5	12	CASSQGSYEQYF
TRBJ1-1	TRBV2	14	CASREDRPRAEAFF
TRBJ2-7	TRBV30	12	CAWDAGGKVQYF
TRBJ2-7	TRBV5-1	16	CASSLDEGGGAYEQYF
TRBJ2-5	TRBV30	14	CAWSNRGRQETQYF
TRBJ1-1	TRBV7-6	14	CASSLGGGATEAFF
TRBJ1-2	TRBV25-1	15	CASSDPLGGDYGYTF
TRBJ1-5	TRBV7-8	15	CASSLSRVGSRAQHF
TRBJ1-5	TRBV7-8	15	CASSLYRESNQPQHF
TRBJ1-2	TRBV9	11	CASSTEHGYTF
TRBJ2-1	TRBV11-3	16	CASSLDSTSGANEQFF
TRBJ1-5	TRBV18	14	CASDPTGKSQPQHF
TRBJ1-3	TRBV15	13	CATSRGQENTIYF
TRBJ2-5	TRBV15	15	CATSRVRVPQETQYF
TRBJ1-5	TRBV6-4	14	CASSDSGGNQPQHF
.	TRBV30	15	CAWRKTGTSGYEQYF
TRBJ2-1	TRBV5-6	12	CASSLVGVEQFF
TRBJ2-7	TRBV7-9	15	CASSYLGQGIAEQYF
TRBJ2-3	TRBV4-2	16	CASSQLDRTNRDTQYF
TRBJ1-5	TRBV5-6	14	CASSTDRGNQPQHF
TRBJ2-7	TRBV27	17	CASSSTLGQGLRSGQYF
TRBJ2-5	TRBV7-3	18	CASSLLPPGTSGSETQYF